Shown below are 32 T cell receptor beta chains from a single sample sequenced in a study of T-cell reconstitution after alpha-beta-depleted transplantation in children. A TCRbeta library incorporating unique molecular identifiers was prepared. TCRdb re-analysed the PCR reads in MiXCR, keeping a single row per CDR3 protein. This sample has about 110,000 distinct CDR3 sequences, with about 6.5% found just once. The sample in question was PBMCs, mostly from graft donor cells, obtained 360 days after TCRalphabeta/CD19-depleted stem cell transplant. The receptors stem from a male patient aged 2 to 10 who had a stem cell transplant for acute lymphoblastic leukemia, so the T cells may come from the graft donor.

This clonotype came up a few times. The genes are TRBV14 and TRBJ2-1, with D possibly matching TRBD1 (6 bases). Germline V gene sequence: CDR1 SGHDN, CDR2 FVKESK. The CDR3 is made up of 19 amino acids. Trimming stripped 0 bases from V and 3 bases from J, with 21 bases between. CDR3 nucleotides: TGTGCCAGCAGCCAAGATCGGAGGAGAGGGGGACGGGGCTACAATGAGCAGTTCTTC. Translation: CASSQDRRRGGRGYNEQFF.

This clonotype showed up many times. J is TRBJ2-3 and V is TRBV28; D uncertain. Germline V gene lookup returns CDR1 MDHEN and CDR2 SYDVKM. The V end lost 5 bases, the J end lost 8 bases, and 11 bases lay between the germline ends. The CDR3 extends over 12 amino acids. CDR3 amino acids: CASSPAQGTQYF. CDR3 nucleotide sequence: TGTGCCAGCAGTCCTGCTCAAGGTACGCAGTATTTT. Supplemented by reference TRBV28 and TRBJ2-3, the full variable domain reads DVKVTQSSRYLVKRTGEKVFLECVQDMDHENMFWYRQDPGLGLRLIYFSYDVKMKEKGDIPEGYSVSREKKERFSLILESASTNQTSMYLCASSPAQGTQYFGPGTRLTVL.

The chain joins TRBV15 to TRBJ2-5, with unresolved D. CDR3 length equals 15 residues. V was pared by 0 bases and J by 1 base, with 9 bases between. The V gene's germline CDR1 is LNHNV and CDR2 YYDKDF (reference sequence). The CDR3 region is CATSRDWASQETQYF. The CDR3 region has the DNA TGTGCCACCAGCAGAGATTGGGCATCCCAAGAGACCCAGTACTTC.

The CDR3 coding sequence is TGTGCCAGCGAGCAGGGTACTGAAGCTTTCTTT. Encoded protein: CASEQGTEAFF. The chain links TRBV6-6 to TRBJ1-1, with D perhaps matching TRBD1 (5 bases). Germline loops: CDR1 MNHNY, CDR2 SVGAGI (reference sequence). This CDR3 spans 11 amino acids. The V and J ends lost 8 bases and 5 bases respectively, with 9 bases between them.

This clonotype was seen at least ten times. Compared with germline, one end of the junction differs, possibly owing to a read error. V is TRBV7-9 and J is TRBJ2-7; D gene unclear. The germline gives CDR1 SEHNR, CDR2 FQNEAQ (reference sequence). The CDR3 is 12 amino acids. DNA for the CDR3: TGTGCCAGCAGCTTAGATCAAAGCTTCCCGAACTTC. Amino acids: CASSLDQSFPNF.

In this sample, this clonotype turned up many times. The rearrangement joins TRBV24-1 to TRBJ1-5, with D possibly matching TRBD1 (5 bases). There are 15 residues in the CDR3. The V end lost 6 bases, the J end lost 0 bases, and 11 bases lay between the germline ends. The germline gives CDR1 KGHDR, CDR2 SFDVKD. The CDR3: CATSLRTISNQPQHF. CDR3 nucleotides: TGTGCCACCAGTCTAAGGACAATTAGCAATCAGCCCCAGCATTTT.

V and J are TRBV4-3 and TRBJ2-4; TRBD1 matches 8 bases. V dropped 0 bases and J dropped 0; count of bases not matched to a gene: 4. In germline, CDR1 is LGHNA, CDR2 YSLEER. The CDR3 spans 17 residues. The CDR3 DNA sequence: TGCGCCAGCAGCCAAGAAGGACAGGGATTAGCCAAAAACATTCAGTACTTC. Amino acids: CASSQEGQGLAKNIQYF.

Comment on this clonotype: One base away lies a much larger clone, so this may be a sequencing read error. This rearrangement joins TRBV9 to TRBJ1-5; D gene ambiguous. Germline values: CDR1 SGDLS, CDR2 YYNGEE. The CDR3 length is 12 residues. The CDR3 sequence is CASRVDDQPQHF. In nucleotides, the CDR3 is TGTGCCAGCAGAGTAGATGATCAGCCCCAGCATTTT. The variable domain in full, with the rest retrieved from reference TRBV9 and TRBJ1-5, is DSGVTQTPKHLITATGQRVTLRCSPRSGDLSVYWYQQSLDQGLQFLIQYYNGEERAKGNILERFSAQQFPDLHSELNLSSLELGDSALYFCASRVDDQPQHFGDGTRLSIL.

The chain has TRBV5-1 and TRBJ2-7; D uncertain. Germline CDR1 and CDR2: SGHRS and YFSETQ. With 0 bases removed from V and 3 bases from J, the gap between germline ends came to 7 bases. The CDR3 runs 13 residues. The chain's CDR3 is CASSLDLSYEQYF. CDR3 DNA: TGCGCCAGCAGCTTGGACCTCAGCTACGAGCAGTACTTC.

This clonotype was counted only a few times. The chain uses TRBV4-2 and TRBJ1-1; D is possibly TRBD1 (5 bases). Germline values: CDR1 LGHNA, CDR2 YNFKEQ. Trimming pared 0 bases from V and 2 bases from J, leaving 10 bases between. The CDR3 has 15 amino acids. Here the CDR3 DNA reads TGTGCCAGCAGCCAAGACAAGGGACCCAACACTGAAGCTTTCTTT. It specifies CASSQDKGPNTEAFF.

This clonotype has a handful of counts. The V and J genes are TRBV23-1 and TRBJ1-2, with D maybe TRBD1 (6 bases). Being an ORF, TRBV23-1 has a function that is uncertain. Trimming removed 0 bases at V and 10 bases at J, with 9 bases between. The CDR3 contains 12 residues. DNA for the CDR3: TGCGCCAGCAGTCAATCTACAGGGCCCTACACCTTC. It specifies CASSQSTGPYTF.

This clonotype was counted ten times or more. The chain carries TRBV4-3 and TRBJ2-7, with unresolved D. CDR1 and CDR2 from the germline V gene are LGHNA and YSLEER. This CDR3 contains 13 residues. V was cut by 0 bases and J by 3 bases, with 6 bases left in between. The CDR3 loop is CASSQDRSYEQYF. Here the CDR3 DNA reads TGCGCCAGCAGCCAAGATCGGAGCTACGAGCAGTACTTC.

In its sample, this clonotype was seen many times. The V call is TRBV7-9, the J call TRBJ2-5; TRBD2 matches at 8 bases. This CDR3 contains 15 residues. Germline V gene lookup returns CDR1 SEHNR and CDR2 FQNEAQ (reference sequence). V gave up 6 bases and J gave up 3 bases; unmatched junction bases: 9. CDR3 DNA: TGTGCCAGCAGTCTCGGGTTAGCGGGGAAAGAGACCCAGTACTTC. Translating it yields CASSLGLAGKETQYF.

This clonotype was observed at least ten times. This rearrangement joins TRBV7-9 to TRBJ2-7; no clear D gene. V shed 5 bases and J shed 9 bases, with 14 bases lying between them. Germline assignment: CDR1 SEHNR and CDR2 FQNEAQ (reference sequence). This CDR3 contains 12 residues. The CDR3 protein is CASSPLVLRQYF. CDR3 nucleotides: TGTGCCAGCAGCCCACTGGTGTTGAGGCAGTACTTC. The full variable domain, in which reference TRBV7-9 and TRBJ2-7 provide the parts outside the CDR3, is DTGVSQNPRHKITKRGQNVTFRCDPISEHNRLYWYRQTLGQGPEFLTYFQNEAQLEKSRLLSDRFSAERPKGSFSTLEIQRTEQGDSAMYLCASSPLVLRQYFGPGTRLTVT.

CDR3 DNA: TGTGCCAGTAGTGGACCGCGAGGACCCCTCCACTTT. Amino acid sequence: CASSGPRGPLHF. The rearrangement links TRBV19 to TRBJ1-6; the D is unclear. Between the trimmed V and J ends, which lost 5 bases and 12 bases, there was a span of 11 bases. The CDR3 consists of 12 residues. CDR1 is LNHDA and CDR2 is SQIVND in the germline V gene (reference sequence).

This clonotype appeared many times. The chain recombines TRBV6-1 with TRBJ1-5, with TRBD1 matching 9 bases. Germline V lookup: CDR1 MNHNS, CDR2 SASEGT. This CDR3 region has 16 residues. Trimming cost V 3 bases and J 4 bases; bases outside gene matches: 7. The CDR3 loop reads CASSEPDRGGNQPQHF. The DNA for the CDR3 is TGTGCCAGCAGTGAGCCCGACAGGGGGGGAAATCAGCCCCAGCATTTT.

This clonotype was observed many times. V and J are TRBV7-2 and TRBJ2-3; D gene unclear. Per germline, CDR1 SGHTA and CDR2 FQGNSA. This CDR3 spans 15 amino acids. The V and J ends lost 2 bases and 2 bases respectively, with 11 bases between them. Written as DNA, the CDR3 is TGTGCCAGCAGCTTAAACTCCCCCTTCACAGATACGCAGTATTTT. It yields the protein CASSLNSPFTDTQYF. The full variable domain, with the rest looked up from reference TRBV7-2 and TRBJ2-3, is GAGVSQSPSNKVTEKGKDVELRCDPISGHTALYWYRQSLGQGLEFLIYFQGNSAPDKSGLPSDRFSAERTGGSVSTLTIQRTQQEDSAVYLCASSLNSPFTDTQYFGPGTRLTVL.

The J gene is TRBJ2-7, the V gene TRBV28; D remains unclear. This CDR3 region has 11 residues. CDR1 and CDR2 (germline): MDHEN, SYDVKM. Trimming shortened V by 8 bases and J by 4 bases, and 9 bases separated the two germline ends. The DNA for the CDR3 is TGTGCCAGCGGGCCCCTTTACGAGCAGTACTTC. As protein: CASGPLYEQYF.

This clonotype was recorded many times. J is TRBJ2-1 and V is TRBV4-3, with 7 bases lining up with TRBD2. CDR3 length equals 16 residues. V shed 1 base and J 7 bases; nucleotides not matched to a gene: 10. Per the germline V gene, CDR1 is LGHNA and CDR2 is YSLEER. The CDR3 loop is CASSQALGGLGNEQFF. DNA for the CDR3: TGCGCCAGCAGCCAAGCACTGGGAGGGCTAGGGAATGAGCAGTTCTTC.

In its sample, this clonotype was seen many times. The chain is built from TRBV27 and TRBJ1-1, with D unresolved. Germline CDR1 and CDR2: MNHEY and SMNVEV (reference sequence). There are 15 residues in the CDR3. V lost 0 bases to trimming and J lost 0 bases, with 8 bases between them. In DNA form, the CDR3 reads TGTGCCAGCAGTTTATCTGGAGGGATGAACACTGAAGCTTTCTTT. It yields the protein CASSLSGGMNTEAFF.

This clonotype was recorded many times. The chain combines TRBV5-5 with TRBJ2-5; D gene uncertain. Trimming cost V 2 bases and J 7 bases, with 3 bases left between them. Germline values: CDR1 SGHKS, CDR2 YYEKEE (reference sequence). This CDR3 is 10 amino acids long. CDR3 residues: CASSLLTQYF. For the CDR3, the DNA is TGTGCCAGCAGCTTATTGACCCAGTACTTC.

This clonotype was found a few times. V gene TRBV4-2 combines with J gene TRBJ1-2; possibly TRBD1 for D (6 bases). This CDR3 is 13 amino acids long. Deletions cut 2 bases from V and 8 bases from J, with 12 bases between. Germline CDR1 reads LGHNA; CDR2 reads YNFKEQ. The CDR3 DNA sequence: TGTGCCAGCAGCCAAAAGGACAGTAGAGGCTACACCTTC. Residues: CASSQKDSRGYTF.

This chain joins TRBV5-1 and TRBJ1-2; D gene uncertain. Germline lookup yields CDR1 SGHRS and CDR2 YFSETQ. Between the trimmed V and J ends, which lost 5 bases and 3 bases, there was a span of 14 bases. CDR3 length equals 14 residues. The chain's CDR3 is CASRELPKDYGYTF. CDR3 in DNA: TGCGCCAGCAGAGAACTCCCCAAGGACTATGGCTACACCTTC.

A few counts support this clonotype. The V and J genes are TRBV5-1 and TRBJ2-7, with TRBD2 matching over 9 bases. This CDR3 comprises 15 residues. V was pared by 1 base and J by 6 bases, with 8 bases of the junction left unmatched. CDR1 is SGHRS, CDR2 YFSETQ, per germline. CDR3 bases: TGCGCCAGCAGCTTGTCTGCGGGAGGGCCAGGCGAGCAGTACTTC. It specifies CASSLSAGGPGEQYF.

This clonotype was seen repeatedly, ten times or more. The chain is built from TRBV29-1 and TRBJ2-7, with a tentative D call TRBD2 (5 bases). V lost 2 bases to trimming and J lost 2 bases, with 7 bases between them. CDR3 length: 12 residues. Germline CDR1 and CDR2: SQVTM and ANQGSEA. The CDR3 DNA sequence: TGCAGCGTTGAAAGCGGCCCCTACGAGCAGTACTTC. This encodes CSVESGPYEQYF.

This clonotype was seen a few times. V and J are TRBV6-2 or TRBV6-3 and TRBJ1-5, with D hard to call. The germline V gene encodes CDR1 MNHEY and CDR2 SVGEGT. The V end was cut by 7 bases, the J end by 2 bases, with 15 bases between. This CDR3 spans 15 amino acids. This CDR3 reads CASTTGGLRNQPQHF. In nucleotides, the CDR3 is TGTGCCAGCACCACGGGAGGGCTGCGCAATCAGCCCCAGCATTTT.

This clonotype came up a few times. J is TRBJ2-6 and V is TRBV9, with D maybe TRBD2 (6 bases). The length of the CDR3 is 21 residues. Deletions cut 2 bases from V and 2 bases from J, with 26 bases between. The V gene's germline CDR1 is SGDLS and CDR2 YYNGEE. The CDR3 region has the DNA TGTGCCAGCAGCGTTCGGGGGTCACAGGCTAAAGGGATCCCTGGGGCCAACGTCCTGACTTTC. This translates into CASSVRGSQAKGIPGANVLTF.

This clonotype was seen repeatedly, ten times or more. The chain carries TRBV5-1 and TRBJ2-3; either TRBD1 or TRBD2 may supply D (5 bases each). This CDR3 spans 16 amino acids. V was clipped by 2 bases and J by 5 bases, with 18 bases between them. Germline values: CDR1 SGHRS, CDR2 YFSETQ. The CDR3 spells CASSFPGPTVGDTQYF. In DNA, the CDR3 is TGCGCCAGCAGCTTTCCGGGACCGACCGTCGGAGATACGCAGTATTTT.

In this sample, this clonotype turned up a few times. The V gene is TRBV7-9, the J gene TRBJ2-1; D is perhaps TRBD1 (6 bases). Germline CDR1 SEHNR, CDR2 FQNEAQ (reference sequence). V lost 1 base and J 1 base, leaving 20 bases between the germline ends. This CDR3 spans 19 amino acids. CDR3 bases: TGTGCCAGCAGCTTAGAACAGGGAAATCCAGGCGGGTCCTACAATGAGCAGTTCTTC. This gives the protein CASSLEQGNPGGSYNEQFF.

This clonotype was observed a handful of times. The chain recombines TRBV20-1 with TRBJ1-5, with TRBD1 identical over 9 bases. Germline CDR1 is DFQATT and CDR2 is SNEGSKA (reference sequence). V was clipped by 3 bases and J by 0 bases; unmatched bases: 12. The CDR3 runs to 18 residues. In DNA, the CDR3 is TGCAGTGCTAGGTATCCGGGACAGGGAATTTCTAGCAATCAGCCCCAGCATTTT. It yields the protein CSARYPGQGISSNQPQHF.

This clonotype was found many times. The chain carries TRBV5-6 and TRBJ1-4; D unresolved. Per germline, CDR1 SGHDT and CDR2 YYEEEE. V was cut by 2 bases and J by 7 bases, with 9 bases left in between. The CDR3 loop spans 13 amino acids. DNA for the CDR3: TGTGCCAGCAGCTTAGGAACGGGTGAAAAACTGTTTTTT. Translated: CASSLGTGEKLFF.

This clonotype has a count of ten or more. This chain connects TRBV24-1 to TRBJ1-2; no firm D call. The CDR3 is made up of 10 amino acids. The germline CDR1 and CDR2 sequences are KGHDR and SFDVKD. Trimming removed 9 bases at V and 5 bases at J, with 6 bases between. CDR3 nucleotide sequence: TGTGCCACCTCTACTTATGGCTACACCTTC. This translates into CATSTYGYTF.